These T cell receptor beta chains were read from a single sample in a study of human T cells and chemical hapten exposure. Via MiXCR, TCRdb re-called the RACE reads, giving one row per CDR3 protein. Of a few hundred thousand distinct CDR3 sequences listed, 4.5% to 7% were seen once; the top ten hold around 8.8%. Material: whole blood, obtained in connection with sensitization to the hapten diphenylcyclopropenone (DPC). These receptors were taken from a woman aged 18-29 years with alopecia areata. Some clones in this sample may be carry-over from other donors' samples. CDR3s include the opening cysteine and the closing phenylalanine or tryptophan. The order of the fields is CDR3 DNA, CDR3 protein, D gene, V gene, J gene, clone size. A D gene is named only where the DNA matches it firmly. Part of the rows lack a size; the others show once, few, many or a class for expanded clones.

CDR3 DNA: TGTGCCAGCAGCTTAGGGGACAGGGGCACCAAAAAACTGTTTTTT
CDR3 protein: CASSLGDRGTKKLFF
D gene: TRBD1
V gene: TRBV7-2
J gene: TRBJ1-4
clone size: NA

CDR3 DNA: TGTGCCACCAGTGATTGGGGGTCGAGTGGATCGAGCACCGGGGAGCTGTTTTTT
CDR3 protein: CATSDWGSSGSSTGELFF
D gene: NA
V gene: TRBV24-1
J gene: TRBJ2-2
clone size: few

CDR3 DNA: TGTGCCACCAGCATAGCGGCCTCTAGGAATGAGCAGTTCTTC
CDR3 protein: CATSIAASRNEQFF
D gene: NA
V gene: TRBV15
J gene: TRBJ2-1
clone size: few

CDR3 DNA: TGTGCCAGTCGGGGGGTCTGGGAGACACAGCCCCAGCATTTT
CDR3 protein: CASRGVWETQPQHF
D gene: NA
V gene: TRBV28
J gene: TRBJ1-5
clone size: many

CDR3 DNA: TGTGCCAGCAGCTTAACCCCAGGGGTAGATACGCAGTATTTT
CDR3 protein: CASSLTPGVDTQYF
D gene: NA
V gene: TRBV7-2
J gene: TRBJ2-3
clone size: NA

CDR3 DNA: TGTGCCAGCCCAGGAGTTATTACCAATGAGCAGTTCTTC
CDR3 protein: CASPGVITNEQFF
D gene: NA
V gene: TRBV2
J gene: TRBJ2-1
clone size: few

CDR3 DNA: TGCAGTGCTAGTCCAGGAATAGGAATAGATACGCAGTATTTT
CDR3 protein: CSASPGIGIDTQYF
D gene: NA
V gene: TRBV20-1
J gene: TRBJ2-3
clone size: many

CDR3 DNA: TGCGCCAGCAGCCAGGGGTTAAACTACACCTTC
CDR3 protein: CASSQGLNYTF
D gene: NA
V gene: TRBV4-1
J gene: TRBJ1-2
clone size: NA

CDR3 DNA: TGTGCCAGCAGTGACCTATCAGGGTCGATCGAGCCCCAGCATTTT
CDR3 protein: CASSDLSGSIEPQHF
D gene: NA
V gene: TRBV2
J gene: TRBJ1-5
clone size: NA

CDR3 DNA: TGTGCCATCAGTGAATTTGGACTAGGTCACAATGAGCAGTTCTTC
CDR3 protein: CAISEFGLGHNEQFF
D gene: TRBD2
V gene: TRBV10-3
J gene: TRBJ2-1
clone size: NA

CDR3 DNA: TGTGCCAGCAGCAAATGTTTCGGCTTCCTTAATTCACCCCTCCACTTT
CDR3 protein: CASSKCFGFLNSPLHF
D gene: NA
V gene: TRBV21-1
J gene: TRBJ1-6
clone size: NA

CDR3 DNA: TGCAGTGCTAGTTCTAGCGGGACACAAGAGACCCAGTACTTC
CDR3 protein: CSASSSGTQETQYF
D gene: TRBD2
V gene: TRBV20-1
J gene: TRBJ2-5
clone size: medium-sized

CDR3 DNA: TGTGCCAGCAGTGAAGCGGGGAAAGCGGTAGCCAAAAACATTCAGTACTTC
CDR3 protein: CASSEAGKAVAKNIQYF
D gene: NA
V gene: TRBV6-1
J gene: TRBJ2-4
clone size: NA

CDR3 DNA: TGTGCCAGCAGCCCTGGACAGGCCTACGAGCAGTACTTC
CDR3 protein: CASSPGQAYEQYF
D gene: TRBD1
V gene: TRBV12-3/TRBV12-4
J gene: TRBJ2-7
clone size: NA

CDR3 DNA: TGCGCCAGCAGCCCGGGGTCCCTCGACAACGAGCAGTACTTC
CDR3 protein: CASSPGSLDNEQYF
D gene: NA
V gene: TRBV5-1
J gene: TRBJ2-7
clone size: many

CDR3 DNA: TGTGCCAGCAGGGGAGGACTTTCCAGACACACTGAAGCTTTCTTT
CDR3 protein: CASRGGLSRHTEAFF
D gene: NA
V gene: TRBV27
J gene: TRBJ1-1
clone size: few

CDR3 DNA: TGCGCCAGCAGCCCGGGGGACCTCACAGATACGCAGTATTTT
CDR3 protein: CASSPGDLTDTQYF
D gene: NA
V gene: TRBV5-1
J gene: TRBJ2-3
clone size: few

CDR3 DNA: TGTGCCAGCATGCTCATGCGGTACACCGGGGAGCTGTTTTTT
CDR3 protein: CASMLMRYTGELFF
D gene: NA
V gene: TRBV27
J gene: TRBJ2-2
clone size: NA

CDR3 DNA: TGTGCCAGCAGCCAAGCATCGACTAGCGGGGCAGATACGCAGTATTTT
CDR3 protein: CASSQASTSGADTQYF
D gene: TRBD2
V gene: TRBV3-1
J gene: TRBJ2-3
clone size: many

CDR3 DNA: TGTGCCAGCAGCCAAGATAAAAACACAGATACGCAGTATTTT
CDR3 protein: CASSQDKNTDTQYF
D gene: NA
V gene: TRBV4-2
J gene: TRBJ2-3
clone size: NA

CDR3 DNA: TGTGCCAGCAGTTTACAGGGTTTAGCCAAAAACATTCAGTACTTC
CDR3 protein: CASSLQGLAKNIQYF
D gene: NA
V gene: TRBV6-2/TRBV6-3
J gene: TRBJ2-4
clone size: many

CDR3 DNA: TGTGCCACCAGTGATCCTAGCGGGGGTGCCGACACCGGGGAGCTGTTTTTT
CDR3 protein: CATSDPSGGADTGELFF
D gene: TRBD2
V gene: TRBV24-1
J gene: TRBJ2-2
clone size: NA

CDR3 DNA: TGTGCCATCAGTGAGTCATTCCCTGCAGGGGCGGGGAGAAACACCATATATTTT
CDR3 protein: CAISESFPAGAGRNTIYF
D gene: NA
V gene: TRBV10-3
J gene: TRBJ1-3
clone size: few

CDR3 DNA: TGCGCCAGCAGTGATAGGCAGGGGGAAAACATTCAGTACTTC
CDR3 protein: CASSDRQGENIQYF
D gene: TRBD1
V gene: TRBV10-1
J gene: TRBJ2-4
clone size: NA

CDR3 DNA: TGTGCCAGCAGTTACTCCGGACAGGGTCTAACAGATACGCAGTATTTT
CDR3 protein: CASSYSGQGLTDTQYF
D gene: TRBD1
V gene: TRBV6-5
J gene: TRBJ2-3
clone size: many

CDR3 DNA: TGCAGCACCCGACAGGGGGCGGACACCGGGGAGCTGTTTTTT
CDR3 protein: CSTRQGADTGELFF
D gene: TRBD1
V gene: TRBV29-1
J gene: TRBJ2-2
clone size: few

CDR3 DNA: TGTGCCAGCGAGAACACTGAAGCTTTCTTT
CDR3 protein: CASENTEAFF
D gene: NA
V gene: TRBV6-6
J gene: TRBJ1-1
clone size: many

CDR3 DNA: TGTGCCACCAGATTCCGTCTAGCGGGGCCGGTAGGGGAGACCCAGTACTTC
CDR3 protein: CATRFRLAGPVGETQYF
D gene: TRBD2
V gene: TRBV15
J gene: TRBJ2-5
clone size: NA

CDR3 DNA: TGTGCCAGCACCCGGGGGGAAGATCAGCCCCAGCATTTT
CDR3 protein: CASTRGEDQPQHF
D gene: NA
V gene: TRBV6-5
J gene: TRBJ1-5
clone size: NA

CDR3 DNA: TGTGCCATCAGTGAGGGACTAGCGGACACAGATACGCAGTATTTT
CDR3 protein: CAISEGLADTDTQYF
D gene: TRBD2
V gene: TRBV10-3
J gene: TRBJ2-3
clone size: many

CDR3 DNA: TGTGCCAGCAGTTTGTCCGGTCAGGGGAGGTACGAGCAGTACTTC
CDR3 protein: CASSLSGQGRYEQYF
D gene: NA
V gene: TRBV27
J gene: TRBJ2-7
clone size: few

CDR3 DNA: TGCAGTGCTAGAGATCAGTACACTGAAGCTTTCTTT
CDR3 protein: CSARDQYTEAFF
D gene: NA
V gene: TRBV20-1
J gene: TRBJ1-1
clone size: many

CDR3 DNA: TGTGCCAGCAAAGACAGGGGCGCTAACAATTCACCCCTCCACTTT
CDR3 protein: CASKDRGANNSPLHF
D gene: TRBD1
V gene: TRBV7-2
J gene: TRBJ1-6
clone size: many

CDR3 DNA: TGTGCCAGCAGCGTAGAGGTGGGGGGCCTCACAGATACGCAGTATTTT
CDR3 protein: CASSVEVGGLTDTQYF
D gene: NA
V gene: TRBV9
J gene: TRBJ2-3
clone size: few

CDR3 DNA: TGTGCCAGCAGAGGGAAGGGTTTTGGCTCTGGGGCCAACGTCCTGACTTTC
CDR3 protein: CASRGKGFGSGANVLTF
D gene: NA
V gene: TRBV7-2
J gene: TRBJ2-6
clone size: many

CDR3 DNA: TGCAGTGCTCCGGAGACAGACCGATATGGCTACACCTTC
CDR3 protein: CSAPETDRYGYTF
D gene: NA
V gene: TRBV20-1
J gene: TRBJ1-2
clone size: NA

CDR3 DNA: TGTGCCAGCAGCCGCGGTGGCAGGGGGGGCAATCAGCCCCAGCATTTT
CDR3 protein: CASSRGGRGGNQPQHF
D gene: TRBD1
V gene: TRBV12-3/TRBV12-4
J gene: TRBJ1-5
clone size: many

CDR3 DNA: TGTGCCATCAGGGGGGACAACTCTGGAAACACCATATATTTT
CDR3 protein: CAIRGDNSGNTIYF
D gene: NA
V gene: TRBV10-3
J gene: TRBJ1-3
clone size: NA

CDR3 DNA: TGCGCCAGCAGCCAAGACCGCCCGGCGGGCAACATTCAGTACTTC
CDR3 protein: CASSQDRPAGNIQYF
D gene: NA
V gene: TRBV4-3
J gene: TRBJ2-4
clone size: NA

CDR3 DNA: TGTGCCAGCAGCCCCTGGGGCCTGAACACCGGGGAGCTGTTTTTT
CDR3 protein: CASSPWGLNTGELFF
D gene: NA
V gene: TRBV7-2
J gene: TRBJ2-2
clone size: NA

CDR3 DNA: TGTGCTAGTGGTTTGGGGCTCAATCAGCCCCAGCATTTT
CDR3 protein: CASGLGLNQPQHF
D gene: NA
V gene: TRBV12-5
J gene: TRBJ1-5
clone size: NA

CDR3 DNA: TGCAGTGCTAGTTGGCGGGGGGACGACTATGGCTACACCTTC
CDR3 protein: CSASWRGDDYGYTF
D gene: NA
V gene: TRBV20-1
J gene: TRBJ1-2
clone size: many

CDR3 DNA: TGTGCCAGCAACCTTGACGGGGTGTCCTACGAGCAGTACTTC
CDR3 protein: CASNLDGVSYEQYF
D gene: NA
V gene: TRBV28
J gene: TRBJ2-7
clone size: few

CDR3 DNA: TGTGCCAGCAGTTACATAGGCGCTGAAGCTTTCTTT
CDR3 protein: CASSYIGAEAFF
D gene: NA
V gene: TRBV6-5
J gene: TRBJ1-1
clone size: many

CDR3 DNA: TGTGCCAGCAGTGGATCTGGGGGACCAGATACGCAGTATTTT
CDR3 protein: CASSGSGGPDTQYF
D gene: NA
V gene: TRBV6-1
J gene: TRBJ2-3
clone size: many

CDR3 DNA: TGTGCCAGCAGTTACTCGGGGGACAGGGGGGTGGTTACTGAAGCTTTCTTT
CDR3 protein: CASSYSGDRGVVTEAFF
D gene: TRBD1
V gene: TRBV6-6
J gene: TRBJ1-1
clone size: few

CDR3 DNA: TGTGCCACCCAGGACAGGGAGGGGACTGAAGCTTTCTTT
CDR3 protein: CATQDREGTEAFF
D gene: TRBD1
V gene: TRBV7-6
J gene: TRBJ1-1
clone size: few

CDR3 DNA: TGTGCCAGCAGTTTGGGCCGTGTGGAAGCTTTCTTT
CDR3 protein: CASSLGRVEAFF
D gene: NA
V gene: TRBV27
J gene: TRBJ1-1
clone size: few

CDR3 DNA: TGCGCCAGCAGCCAAGCAAGACCCCCGTACAATGAGCAGTTCTTC
CDR3 protein: CASSQARPPYNEQFF
D gene: NA
V gene: TRBV4-3
J gene: TRBJ2-1
clone size: many

CDR3 DNA: TGTGCCAGCAGCGTAGTGGCAGCCTACGAGCAGTACTTC
CDR3 protein: CASSVVAAYEQYF
D gene: NA
V gene: TRBV9
J gene: TRBJ2-7
clone size: NA

CDR3 DNA: TGTGCCAGCAGTAAGACAGGGGCTAGCACAGATACGCAGTATTTT
CDR3 protein: CASSKTGASTDTQYF
D gene: TRBD1
V gene: TRBV2
J gene: TRBJ2-3
clone size: many

CDR3 DNA: TGTGCCAGCAGTTACGGGCAGGGAGGGGAGCAGTACTTC
CDR3 protein: CASSYGQGGEQYF
D gene: TRBD2
V gene: TRBV6-6
J gene: TRBJ2-7
clone size: NA